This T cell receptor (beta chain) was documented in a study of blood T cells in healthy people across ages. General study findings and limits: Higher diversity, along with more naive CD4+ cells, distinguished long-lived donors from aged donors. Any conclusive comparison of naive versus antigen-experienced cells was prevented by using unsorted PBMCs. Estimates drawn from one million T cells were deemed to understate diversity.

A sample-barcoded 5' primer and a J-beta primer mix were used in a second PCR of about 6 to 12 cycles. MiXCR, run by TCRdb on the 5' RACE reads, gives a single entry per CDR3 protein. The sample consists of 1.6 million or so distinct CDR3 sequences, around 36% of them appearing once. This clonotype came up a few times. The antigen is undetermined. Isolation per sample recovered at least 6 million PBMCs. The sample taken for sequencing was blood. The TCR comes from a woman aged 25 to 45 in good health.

In nucleotides, the CDR3 is TGTGCCAGCAGCGCAGACGTGATGGACACCGGGGAGCTGTTTTTT. This translates into CASSADVMDTGELFF. The chain uses TRBV4-2 and TRBJ2-2; no firm D call. CDR1 is LGHNA, CDR2 YNFKEQ, per germline. This CDR3 is built from 15 residues. The V end was cut by 5 bases, the J end by 3 bases, with 13 bases between.